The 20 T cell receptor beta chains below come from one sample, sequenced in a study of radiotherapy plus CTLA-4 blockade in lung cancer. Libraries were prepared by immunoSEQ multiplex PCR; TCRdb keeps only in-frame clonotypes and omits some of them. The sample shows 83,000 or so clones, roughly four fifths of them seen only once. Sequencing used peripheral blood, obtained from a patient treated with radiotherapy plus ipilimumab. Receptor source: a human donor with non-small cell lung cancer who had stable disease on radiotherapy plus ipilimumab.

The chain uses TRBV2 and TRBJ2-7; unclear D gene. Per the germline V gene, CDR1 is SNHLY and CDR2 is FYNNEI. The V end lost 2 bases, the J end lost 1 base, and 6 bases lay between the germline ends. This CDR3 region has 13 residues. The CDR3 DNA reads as TGTGCCAGCAGTGAAAACCGGTCCTACGAGCAGTACTTC. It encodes CASSENRSYEQYF.

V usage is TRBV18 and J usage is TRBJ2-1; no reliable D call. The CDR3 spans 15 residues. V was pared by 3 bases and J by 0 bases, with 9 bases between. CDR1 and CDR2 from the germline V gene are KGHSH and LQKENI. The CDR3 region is CASSPQVSSYNEQFF. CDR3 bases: TGTGCCAGCTCACCGCAGGTTAGCTCCTACAATGAGCAGTTCTTC.

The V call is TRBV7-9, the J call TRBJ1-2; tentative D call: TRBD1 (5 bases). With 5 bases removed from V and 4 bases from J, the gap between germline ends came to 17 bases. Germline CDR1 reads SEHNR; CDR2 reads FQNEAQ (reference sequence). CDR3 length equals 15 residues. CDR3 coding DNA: TGTGCCAGCAGCCCCGGGGGGACCGTCCTCTATGGCTACACCTTC. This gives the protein CASSPGGTVLYGYTF. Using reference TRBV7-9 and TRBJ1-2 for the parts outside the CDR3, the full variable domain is DTGVSQNPRHKITKRGQNVTFRCDPISEHNRLYWYRQTLGQGPEFLTYFQNEAQLEKSRLLSDRFSAERPKGSFSTLEIQRTEQGDSAMYLCASSPGGTVLYGYTFGSGTRLTVV.

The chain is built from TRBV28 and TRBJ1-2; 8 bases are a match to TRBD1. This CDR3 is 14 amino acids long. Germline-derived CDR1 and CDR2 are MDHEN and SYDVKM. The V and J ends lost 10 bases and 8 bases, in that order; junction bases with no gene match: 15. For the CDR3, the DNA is TGTGCCACCCCCCGGGGGCAGGGGGCATGGGGCTACACCTTC. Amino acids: CATPRGQGAWGYTF.

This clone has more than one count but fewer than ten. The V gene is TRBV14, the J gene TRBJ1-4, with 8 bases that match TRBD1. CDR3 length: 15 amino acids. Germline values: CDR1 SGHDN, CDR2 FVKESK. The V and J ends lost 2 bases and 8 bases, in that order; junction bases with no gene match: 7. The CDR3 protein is CASSQKTGAGEKLFF. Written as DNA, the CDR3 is TGTGCCAGCAGCCAAAAGACAGGGGCTGGCGAAAAACTGTTTTTT.

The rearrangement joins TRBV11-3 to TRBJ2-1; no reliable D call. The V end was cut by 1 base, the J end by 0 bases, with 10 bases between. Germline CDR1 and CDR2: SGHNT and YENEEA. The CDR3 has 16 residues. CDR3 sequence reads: CASSLGVSRSYNEQFF. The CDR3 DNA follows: TGTGCCAGCAGCTTAGGTGTATCCCGCTCCTACAATGAGCAGTTCTTC.

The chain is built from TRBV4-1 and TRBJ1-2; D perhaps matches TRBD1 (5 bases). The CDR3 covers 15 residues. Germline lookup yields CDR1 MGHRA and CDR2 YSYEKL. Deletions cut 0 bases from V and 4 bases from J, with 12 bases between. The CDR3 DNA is TGCGCCAGCAGCCAAGATGGGGGACGAATCTATGGCTACACCTTC. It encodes CASSQDGGRIYGYTF.

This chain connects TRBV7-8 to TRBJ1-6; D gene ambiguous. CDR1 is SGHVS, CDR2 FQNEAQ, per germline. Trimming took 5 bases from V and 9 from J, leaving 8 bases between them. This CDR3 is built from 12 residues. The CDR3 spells CASSPPSSPLHF. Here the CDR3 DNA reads TGTGCCAGCAGCCCCCCCAGTTCACCCCTCCACTTT.

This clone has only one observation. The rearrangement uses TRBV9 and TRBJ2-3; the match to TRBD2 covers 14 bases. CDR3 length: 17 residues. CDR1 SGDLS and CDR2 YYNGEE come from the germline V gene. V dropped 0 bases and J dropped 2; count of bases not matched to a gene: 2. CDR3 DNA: TGTGCCAGCAGCGTAGGGACTAGCGGGGGGCCCACAGATACGCAGTATTTT. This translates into CASSVGTSGGPTDTQYF.

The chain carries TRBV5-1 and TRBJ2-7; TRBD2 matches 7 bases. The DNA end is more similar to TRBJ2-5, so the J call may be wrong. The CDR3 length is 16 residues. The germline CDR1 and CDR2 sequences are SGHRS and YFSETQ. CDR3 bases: TGCGCCAGCAGCTTGAGGATAGCGGGCCGCCAAGAGACCCAGTACTTC. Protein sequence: CASSLRIAGRQETQYF.

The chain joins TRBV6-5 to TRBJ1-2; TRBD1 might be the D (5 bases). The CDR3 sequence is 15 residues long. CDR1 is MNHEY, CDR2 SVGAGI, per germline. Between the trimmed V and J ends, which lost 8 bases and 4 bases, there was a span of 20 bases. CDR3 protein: CASCLVGAGGYGYTF. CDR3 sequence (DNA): TGTGCCAGCTGTTTGGTTGGGGCGGGGGGCTATGGCTACACCTTC.

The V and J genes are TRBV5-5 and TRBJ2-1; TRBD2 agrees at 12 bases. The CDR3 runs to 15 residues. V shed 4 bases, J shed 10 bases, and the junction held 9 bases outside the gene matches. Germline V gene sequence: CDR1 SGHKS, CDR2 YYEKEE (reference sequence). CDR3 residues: CASSPLAGGPYEQFF. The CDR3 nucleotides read TGTGCCAGCAGCCCACTAGCGGGGGGTCCATACGAGCAGTTCTTC.

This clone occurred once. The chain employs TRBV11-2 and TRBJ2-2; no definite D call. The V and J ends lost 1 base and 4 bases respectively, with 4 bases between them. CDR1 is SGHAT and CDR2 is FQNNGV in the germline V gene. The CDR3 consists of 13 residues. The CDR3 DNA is TGTGCCAGCAGCTTAGTCCCCACCGGGGAGCTGTTTTTT. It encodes CASSLVPTGELFF.

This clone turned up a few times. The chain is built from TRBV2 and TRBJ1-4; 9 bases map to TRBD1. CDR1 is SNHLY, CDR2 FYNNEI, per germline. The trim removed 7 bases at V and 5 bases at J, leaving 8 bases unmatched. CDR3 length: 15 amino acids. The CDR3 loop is CASKFGTGRNEKLFF. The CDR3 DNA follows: TGTGCCAGCAAATTTGGGACAGGGAGGAATGAAAAACTGTTTTTT.

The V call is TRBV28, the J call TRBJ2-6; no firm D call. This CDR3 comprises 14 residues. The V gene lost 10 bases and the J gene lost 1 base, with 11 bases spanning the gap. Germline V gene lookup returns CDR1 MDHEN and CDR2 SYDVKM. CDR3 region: CATSWPSGANVLTF. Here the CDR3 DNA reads TGTGCCACCTCCTGGCCATCTGGGGCCAACGTCCTGACTTTC.

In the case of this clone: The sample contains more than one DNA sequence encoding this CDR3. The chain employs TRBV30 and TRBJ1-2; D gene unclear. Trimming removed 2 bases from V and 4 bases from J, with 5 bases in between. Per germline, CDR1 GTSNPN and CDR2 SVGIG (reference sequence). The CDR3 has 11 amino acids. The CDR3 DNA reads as TGTGCCTGGAGTCCATCCTATGGCTACACCTTC. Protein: CAWSPSYGYTF.

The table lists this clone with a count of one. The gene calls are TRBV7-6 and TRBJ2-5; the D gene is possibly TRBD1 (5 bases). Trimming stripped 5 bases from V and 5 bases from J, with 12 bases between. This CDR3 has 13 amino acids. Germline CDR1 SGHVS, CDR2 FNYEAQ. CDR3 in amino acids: CASSLRVKETQYF. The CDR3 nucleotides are TGTGCCAGCAGCCTCAGGGTTAAGGAGACCCAGTACTTC.

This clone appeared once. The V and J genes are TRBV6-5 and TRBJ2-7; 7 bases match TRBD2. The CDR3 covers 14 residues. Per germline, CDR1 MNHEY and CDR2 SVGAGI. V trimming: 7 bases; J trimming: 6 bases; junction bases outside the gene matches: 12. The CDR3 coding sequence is TGTGCCAGCAACCCTGCAGCGGGACGATTCGAGCAGTACTTC. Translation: CASNPAAGRFEQYF.

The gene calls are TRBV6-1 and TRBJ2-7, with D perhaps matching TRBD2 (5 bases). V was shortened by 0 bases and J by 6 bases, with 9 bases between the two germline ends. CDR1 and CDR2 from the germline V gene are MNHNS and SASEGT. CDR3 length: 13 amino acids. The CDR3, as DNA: TGTGCCAGCAGTGAAGCGACCCGGGGCGAGCAGTACTTC. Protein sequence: CASSEATRGEQYF.

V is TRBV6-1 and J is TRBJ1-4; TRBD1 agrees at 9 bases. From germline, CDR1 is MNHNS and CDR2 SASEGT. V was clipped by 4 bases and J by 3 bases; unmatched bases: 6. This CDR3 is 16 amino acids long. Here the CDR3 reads CASSGGQGTANEKLFF. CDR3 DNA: TGTGCCAGCAGTGGCGGACAGGGGACGGCTAATGAAAAACTGTTTTTT.